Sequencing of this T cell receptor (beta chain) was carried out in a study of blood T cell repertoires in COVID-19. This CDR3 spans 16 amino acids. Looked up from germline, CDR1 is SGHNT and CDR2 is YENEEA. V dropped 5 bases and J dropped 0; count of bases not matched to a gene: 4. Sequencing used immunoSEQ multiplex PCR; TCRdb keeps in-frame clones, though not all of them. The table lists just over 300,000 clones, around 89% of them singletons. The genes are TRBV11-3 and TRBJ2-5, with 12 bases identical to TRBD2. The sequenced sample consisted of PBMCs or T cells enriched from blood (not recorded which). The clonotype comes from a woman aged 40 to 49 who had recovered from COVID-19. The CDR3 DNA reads TGTGCCAGCAGCCCTGGGACTAGCGGGTACCAAGAGACCCAGTACTTC. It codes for CASSPGTSGYQETQYF.